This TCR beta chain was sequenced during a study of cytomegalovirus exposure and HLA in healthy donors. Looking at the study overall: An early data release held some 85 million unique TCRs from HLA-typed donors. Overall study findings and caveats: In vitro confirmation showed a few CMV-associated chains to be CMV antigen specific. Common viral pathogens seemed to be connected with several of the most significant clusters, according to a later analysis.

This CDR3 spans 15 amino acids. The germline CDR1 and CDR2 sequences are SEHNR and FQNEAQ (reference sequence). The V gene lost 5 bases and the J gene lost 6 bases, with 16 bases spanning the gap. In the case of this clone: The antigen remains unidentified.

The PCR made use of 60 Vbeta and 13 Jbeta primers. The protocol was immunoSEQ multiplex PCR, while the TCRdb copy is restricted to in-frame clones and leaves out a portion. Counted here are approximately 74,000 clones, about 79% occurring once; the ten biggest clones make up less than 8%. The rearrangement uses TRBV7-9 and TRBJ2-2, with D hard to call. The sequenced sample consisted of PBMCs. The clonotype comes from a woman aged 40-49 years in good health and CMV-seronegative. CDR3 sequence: CASSPLAPGSGELFF. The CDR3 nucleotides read TGTGCCAGCAGCCCCCTCGCCCCCGGTTCCGGGGAGCTGTTTTTT.